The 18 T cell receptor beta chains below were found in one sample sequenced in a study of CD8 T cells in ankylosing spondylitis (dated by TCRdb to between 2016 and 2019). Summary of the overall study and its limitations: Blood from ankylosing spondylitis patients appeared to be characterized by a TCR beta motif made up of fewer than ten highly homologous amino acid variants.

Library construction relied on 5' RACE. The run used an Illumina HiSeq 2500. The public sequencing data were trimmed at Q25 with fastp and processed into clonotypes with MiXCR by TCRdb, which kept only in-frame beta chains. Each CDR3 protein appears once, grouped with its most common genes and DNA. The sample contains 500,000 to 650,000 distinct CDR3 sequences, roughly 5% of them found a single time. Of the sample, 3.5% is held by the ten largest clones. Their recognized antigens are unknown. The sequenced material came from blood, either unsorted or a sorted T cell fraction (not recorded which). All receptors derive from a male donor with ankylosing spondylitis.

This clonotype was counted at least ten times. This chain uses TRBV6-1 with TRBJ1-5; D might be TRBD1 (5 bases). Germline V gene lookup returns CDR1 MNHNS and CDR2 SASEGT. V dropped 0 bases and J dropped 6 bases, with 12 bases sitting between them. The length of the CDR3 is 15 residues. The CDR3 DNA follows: TGTGCCAGCAGTGAAGCGGGGCAGGAAGCTCAGCCCCAGCATTTT. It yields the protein CASSEAGQEAQPQHF.

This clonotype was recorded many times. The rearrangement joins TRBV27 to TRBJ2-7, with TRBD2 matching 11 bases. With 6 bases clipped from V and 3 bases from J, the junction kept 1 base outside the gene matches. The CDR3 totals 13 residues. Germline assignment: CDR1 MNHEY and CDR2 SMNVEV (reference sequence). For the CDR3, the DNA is TGTGCCAGCAGGACTAGCGGGGACTACGAGCAGTACTTC. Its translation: CASRTSGDYEQYF.

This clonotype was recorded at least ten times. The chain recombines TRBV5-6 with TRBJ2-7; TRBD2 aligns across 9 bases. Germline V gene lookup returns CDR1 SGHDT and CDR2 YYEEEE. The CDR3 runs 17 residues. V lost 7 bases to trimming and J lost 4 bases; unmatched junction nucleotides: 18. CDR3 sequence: CASLRPEAGGIRYEQYF. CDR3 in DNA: TGTGCCAGCCTACGCCCCGAAGCGGGAGGAATCCGGTACGAGCAGTACTTC.

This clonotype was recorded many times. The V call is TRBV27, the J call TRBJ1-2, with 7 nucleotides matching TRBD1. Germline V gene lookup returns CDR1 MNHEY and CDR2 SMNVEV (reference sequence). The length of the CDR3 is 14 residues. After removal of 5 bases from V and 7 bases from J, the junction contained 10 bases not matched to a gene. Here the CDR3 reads CASSGGGNLGGYTF. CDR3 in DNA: TGTGCCAGCAGTGGAGGGGGCAATTTAGGTGGCTACACCTTC.

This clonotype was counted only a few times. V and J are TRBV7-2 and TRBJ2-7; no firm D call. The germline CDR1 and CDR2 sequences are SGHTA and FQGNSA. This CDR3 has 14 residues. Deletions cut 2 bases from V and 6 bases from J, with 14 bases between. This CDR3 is CASSLYSGSPEQYF. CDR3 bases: TGTGCCAGCAGCTTATATTCAGGATCCCCCGAGCAGTACTTC. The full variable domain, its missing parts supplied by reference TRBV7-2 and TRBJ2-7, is GAGVSQSPSNKVTEKGKDVELRCDPISGHTALYWYRQSLGQGLEFLIYFQGNSAPDKSGLPSDRFSAERTGGSVSTLTIQRTQQEDSAVYLCASSLYSGSPEQYFGPGTRLTVT.

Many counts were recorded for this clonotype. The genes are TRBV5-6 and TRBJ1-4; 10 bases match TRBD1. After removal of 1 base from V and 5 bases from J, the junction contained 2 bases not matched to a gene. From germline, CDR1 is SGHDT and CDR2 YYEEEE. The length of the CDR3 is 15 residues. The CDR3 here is CASSLMTGGNEKLFF. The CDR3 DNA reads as TGTGCCAGCAGCTTGATGACAGGGGGCAATGAAAAACTGTTTTTT.

CDR3 residues: CASSLRWGAGETQYF. CDR3 sequence (DNA): TGTGCCAGCAGCTTAAGATGGGGGGCCGGGGAGACCCAGTACTTC. The chain uses TRBV7-2 and TRBJ2-5; D could derive from TRBD1 or TRBD2 (6 bases each). The V end was cut by 2 bases, the J end by 5 bases, with 15 bases between. CDR1 and CDR2 (germline): SGHTA, FQGNSA. The CDR3 extends over 15 amino acids.

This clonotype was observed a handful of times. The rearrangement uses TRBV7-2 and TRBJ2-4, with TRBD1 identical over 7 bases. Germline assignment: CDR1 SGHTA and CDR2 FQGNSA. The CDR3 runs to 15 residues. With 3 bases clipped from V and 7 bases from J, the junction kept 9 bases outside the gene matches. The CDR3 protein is CASSFSGGQGNIQYF. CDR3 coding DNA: TGTGCCAGCAGCTTTTCAGGGGGTCAAGGGAACATTCAGTACTTC.

CDR3 protein: CASSLLAGGEANEQYF. CDR3 coding DNA: TGTGCCAGCAGCTTACTAGCGGGAGGGGAAGCCAACGAGCAGTACTTC. The chain carries TRBV7-8 and TRBJ2-7, with 12 bases that match TRBD2. This CDR3 contains 16 residues. Germline V CDR1 and CDR2: SGHVS, FQNEAQ. The junction had 7 bases not matched to a gene; V was cut back by 2 bases and J by 5 bases.

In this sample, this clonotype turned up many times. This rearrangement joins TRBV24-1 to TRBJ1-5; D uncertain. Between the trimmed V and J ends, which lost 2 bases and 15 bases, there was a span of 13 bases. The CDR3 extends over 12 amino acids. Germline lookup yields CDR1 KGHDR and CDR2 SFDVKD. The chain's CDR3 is CATSDYMGMRHF. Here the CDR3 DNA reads TGTGCCACCAGTGATTATATGGGAATGCGGCATTTT.

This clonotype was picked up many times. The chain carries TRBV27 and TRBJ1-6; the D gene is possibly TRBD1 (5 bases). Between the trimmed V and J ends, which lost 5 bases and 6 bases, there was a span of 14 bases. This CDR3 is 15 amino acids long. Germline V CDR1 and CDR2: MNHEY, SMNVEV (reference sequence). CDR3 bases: TGTGCCAGCAGTCCCCAGACAGTGGCTAATTCACCCCTCCACTTT. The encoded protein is CASSPQTVANSPLHF.

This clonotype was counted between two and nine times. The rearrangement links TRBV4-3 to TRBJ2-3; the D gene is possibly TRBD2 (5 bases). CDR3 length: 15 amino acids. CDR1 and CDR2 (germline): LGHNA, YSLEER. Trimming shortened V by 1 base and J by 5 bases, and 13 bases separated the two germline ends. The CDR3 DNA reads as TGCGCCAGCAGCCAAGTCATGCTAGCTGGAGATACGCAGTATTTT. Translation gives CASSQVMLAGDTQYF.

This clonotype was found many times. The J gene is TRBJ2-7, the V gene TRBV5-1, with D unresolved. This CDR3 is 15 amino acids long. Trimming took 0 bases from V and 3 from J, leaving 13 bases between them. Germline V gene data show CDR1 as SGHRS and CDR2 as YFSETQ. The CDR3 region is CASSLGTHPFYEQYF. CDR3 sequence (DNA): TGCGCCAGCAGCTTGGGGACCCACCCCTTCTACGAGCAGTACTTC.

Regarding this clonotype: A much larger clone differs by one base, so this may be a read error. In nucleotides, the CDR3 is TGCGCCAGCAGCTCCATGAGGAACACTGAATCTTTCTTT. Amino acid sequence: CASSSMRNTESFF. V is TRBV5-1 and J is TRBJ1-1; D is uncertain. CDR1 and CDR2 from the germline V gene are SGHRS and YFSETQ. This CDR3 is 13 amino acids long.

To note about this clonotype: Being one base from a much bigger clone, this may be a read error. As DNA, the CDR3 is TGTGCCAGCAGCACCCGACAGGGTCAGCCCCAGCATTTT. Protein product: CASSTRQGQPQHF. The gene calls are TRBV7-2 and TRBJ1-5; 7 positions match TRBD1. V lost 5 bases to trimming and J lost 6 bases; unmatched junction nucleotides: 4. The CDR3 covers 13 residues. Germline V gene sequence: CDR1 SGHTA, CDR2 FQGNSA. The full variable domain, in which reference TRBV7-2 and TRBJ1-5 provide the parts outside the CDR3, is GAGVSQSPSNKVTEKGKDVELRCDPISGHTALYWYRQSLGQGLEFLIYFQGNSAPDKSGLPSDRFSAERTGGSVSTLTIQRTQQEDSAVYLCASSTRQGQPQHFGDGTRLSIL.

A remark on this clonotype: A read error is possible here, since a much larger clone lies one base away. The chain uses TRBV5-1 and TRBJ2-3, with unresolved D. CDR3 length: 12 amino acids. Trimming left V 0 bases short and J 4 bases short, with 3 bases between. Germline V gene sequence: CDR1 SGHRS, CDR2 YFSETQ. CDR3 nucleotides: TGCGCCAGCAGCTTGGACTCAGATACGCAGTATTTT. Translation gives CASSLDSDTQYF.

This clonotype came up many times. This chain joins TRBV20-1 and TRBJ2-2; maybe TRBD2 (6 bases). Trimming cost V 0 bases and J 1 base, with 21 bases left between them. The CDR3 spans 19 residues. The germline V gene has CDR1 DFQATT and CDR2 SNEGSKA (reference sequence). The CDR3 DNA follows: TGCAGTGCTAGAGATGGAGACTGGGTGTCTAGCGAGAACACCGGGGAGCTGTTTTTT. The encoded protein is CSARDGDWVSSENTGELFF.

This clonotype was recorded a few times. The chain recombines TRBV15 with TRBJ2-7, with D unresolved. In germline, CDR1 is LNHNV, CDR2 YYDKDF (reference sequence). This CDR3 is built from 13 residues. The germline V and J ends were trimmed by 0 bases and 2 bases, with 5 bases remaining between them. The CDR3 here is CATSREGPYEQYF. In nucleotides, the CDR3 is TGTGCCACCAGCAGAGAGGGCCCCTACGAGCAGTACTTC.